This T cell receptor beta chain was identified during a study of neoadjuvant anti-PD-1 for oral cavity cancer. Deletions cut 1 base from V and 7 bases from J, with 14 bases between. This CDR3 region has 14 residues. In germline, CDR1 is SGHTA, CDR2 FQGNSA. TCRdb's copy holds only in-frame clones and misses some; the assay was immunoSEQ multiplex PCR. The repertoire holds some 33,000 clones, around nine tenths seen once, with roughly 3.6% in the top ten. This clonotype was sampled from a person between 40 and 85 years old with oral cavity squamous cell carcinoma. Specimen: PBMCs, collected before nivolumab (anti-PD-1) treatment. The rearrangement links TRBV7-2 to TRBJ2-7; D is uncertain. Written as DNA, the CDR3 is TGTGCCAGCAGCTTAGTCCGTTTCCTTGGTGAGCAGTACTTC. Amino acids: CASSLVRFLGEQYF.